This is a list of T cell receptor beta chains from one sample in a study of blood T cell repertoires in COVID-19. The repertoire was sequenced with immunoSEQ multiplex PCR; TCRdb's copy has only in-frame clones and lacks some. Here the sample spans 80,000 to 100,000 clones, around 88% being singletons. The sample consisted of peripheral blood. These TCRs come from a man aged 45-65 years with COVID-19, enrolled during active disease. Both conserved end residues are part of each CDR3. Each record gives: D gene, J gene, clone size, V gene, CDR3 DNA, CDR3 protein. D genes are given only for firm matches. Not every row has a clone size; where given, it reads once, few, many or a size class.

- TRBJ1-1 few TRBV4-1 TGCGCCAGCAGCCAAGATCCCTACACTGAAGCTTTCTTT CASSQDPYTEAFF
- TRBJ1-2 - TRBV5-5 TGTGCCAGCAGACAGGGCCTTGGCTACACCTTC CASRQGLGYTF
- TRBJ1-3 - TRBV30 TGTGCCTGGAGTGGCTCCGCGCCCGGCTCTGGAAACACCATATATTTT CAWSGSAPGSGNTIYF
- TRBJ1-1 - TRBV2 TGTGCCAGCAGGGAAATAGGGGTCGCTGAAGCTTTCTTT CASREIGVAEAFF
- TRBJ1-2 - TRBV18 TGTGCCAGCTCACCAGAGGGTTATGGCTACACCTTC CASSPEGYGYTF
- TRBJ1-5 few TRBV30 TGTGCCTGGAGTGTACGGGAGAATCAGCCCCAGCATTTT CAWSVRENQPQHF
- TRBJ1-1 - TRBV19 TGTGCCAGTAGTATACCCCTATTTGCCCAGGGGAACACTGAAGCTTTCTTT CASSIPLFAQGNTEAFF
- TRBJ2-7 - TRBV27 TGTGCCAGCAGTTTCAGGGGCTCCTACGAGCAGTACTTC CASSFRGSYEQYF
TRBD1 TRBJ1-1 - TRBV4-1 TGCGCCAGCAGCCCGGGACAGGGCGAATGGAACACTGAAGCTTTCTTT CASSPGQGEWNTEAFF
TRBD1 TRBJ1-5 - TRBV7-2 TGTGCCAGCAGCCCGGGACAGGGGGCCTATCAGCCCCAGCATTTT CASSPGQGAYQPQHF
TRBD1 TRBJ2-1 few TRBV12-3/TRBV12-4 TGTGCCAGCAGCCAGGACAGGGCTATGCAGTTCTTC CASSQDRAMQFF
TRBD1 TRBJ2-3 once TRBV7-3 TGTGCCAGCAGCCCGTACAGGGGTAGGACAGATACGCAGTATTTT CASSPYRGRTDTQYF
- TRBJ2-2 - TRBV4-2 TGTGCCAGCAGCCAAGAGCGACTTTCCGGGGAGCTGTTTTTT CASSQERLSGELFF
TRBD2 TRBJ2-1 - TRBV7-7 TGTGCTAGCAGCTTAGGGACTAGCGGGGGTTTAATGGATGAGCAGTTCTTC CASSLGTSGGLMDEQFF
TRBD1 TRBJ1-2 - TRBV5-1 TGCGCCAGCAGCACAACCGACAGGGCGGAAGGCTACACCTTC CASSTTDRAEGYTF
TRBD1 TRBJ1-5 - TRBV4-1 TGCGCCAGCAGCAAAGGGGGCAATAGCAATCAGCCCCAGCATTTT CASSKGGNSNQPQHF
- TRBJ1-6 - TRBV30 TGTGCCTGGAGTCGGGCCCGGGGTTCACCCCTCCACTTT CAWSRARGSPLHF
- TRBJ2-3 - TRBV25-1 TGTGCCAGCAGCTCCACAGATACGCAGTATTTT CASSSTDTQYF
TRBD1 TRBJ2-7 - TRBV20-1 TGCAGTGCTAGTTCAGTTGGGGACAGCTCCTACGAGCAGTACTTC CSASSVGDSSYEQYF
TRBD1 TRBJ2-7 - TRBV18 TGTGCCAGCTCACACCAGACAGGGTCGAAGGCCTACGAGCAGTACTTC CASSHQTGSKAYEQYF
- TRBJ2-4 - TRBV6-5 TGTGCCAGCAGTACCGACGGGGGAACAAACATTCAGTACTTC CASSTDGGTNIQYF
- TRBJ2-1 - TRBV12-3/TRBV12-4 TGTGCCAGCAGTTTAGGGGCGTCTAATGAGCAGTTCTTC CASSLGASNEQFF
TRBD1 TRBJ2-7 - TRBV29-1 TGCAGCGTTGAAGTCGGCACAGGGGGCTACGAGCAGTACTTC CSVEVGTGGYEQYF
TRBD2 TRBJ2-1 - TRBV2 TGTGCCAGCAGTGGAATAGCGGGGGCGACGGGTGAGCAGTTCTTC CASSGIAGATGEQFF
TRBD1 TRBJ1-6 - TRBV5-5 TGTGCCAGCAGCGGAGGACAGGAATATAATTCACCCCTCCACTTT CASSGGQEYNSPLHF
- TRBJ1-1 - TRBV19 TGTGCCAGTAGTCTCGGGAGCATTCCTGAAGCTTTCTTT CASSLGSIPEAFF
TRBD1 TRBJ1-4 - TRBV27 TGTGCCAGCAGGAGAGACAGGGGCGGTGAAAAACTGTTTTTT CASRRDRGGEKLFF
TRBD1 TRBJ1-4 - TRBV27 TGTGCCAGCAGGGGGGCGGCAGGGGGCCTAACTAATGAAAAACTGTTTTTT CASRGAAGGLTNEKLFF
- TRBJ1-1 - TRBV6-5 TGTGCCAGCGGAGGCACTGAAGCTTTCTTT CASGGTEAFF
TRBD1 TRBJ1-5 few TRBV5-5 TGTGCCAGCAGCCTTCGACAGGGGGCGATGCCTCAGCCCCAGCATTTT CASSLRQGAMPQPQHF
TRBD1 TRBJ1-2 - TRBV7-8 TGTGCCAGCAGCTTACGCAGGGGGCCCTATGGCTACACCTTC CASSLRRGPYGYTF
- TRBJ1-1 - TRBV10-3 TGTGCCATCAGTCAGACGGGCGGGAGTGAAGCTTTCTTT CAISQTGGSEAFF
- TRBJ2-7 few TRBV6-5 TGTGCCAGCAGTTACTCCAGGGGCGCCTACGAGCAGTACTTC CASSYSRGAYEQYF